Shown below are 29 T cell receptor beta chains from a single sample sequenced in a study of graft-versus-host responses after intestinal transplantation. Using immunoSEQ multiplex PCR, the repertoire was profiled, and TCRdb retains in-frame clones only, with some absent. The sample has tens of thousands of clones, roughly 94% seen once. The sequencing here drew on PBMCs, taken 156 days after intestinal transplant. The receptors stem from a human patient who received an intestinal transplant, so some T cells may come from the graft donor.

This clone was detected once. The chain recombines TRBV7-6 with TRBJ2-5; 9 bases fit TRBD1. The CDR3 is 22 amino acids. Germline CDR1 SGHVS, CDR2 FNYEAQ. Trimming at V came to 1 base and at J to 2 bases, leaving 23 bases not matched to a gene. CDR3 loop: CASSLVEGAGQGGGHGQETQYF. DNA for the CDR3: TGTGCCAGCAGCTTAGTTGAGGGAGCGGGACAGGGAGGAGGTCACGGGCAAGAGACCCAGTACTTC. The whole variable domain, remainder taken from reference TRBV7-6 and TRBJ2-5, is GAGVSQSPRYKVTKRGQDVALRCDPISGHVSLYWYRQALGQGPEFLTYFNYEAQQDKSGLPNDRFSAERPEGSISTLTIQRTEQRDSAMYRCASSLVEGAGQGGGHGQETQYFGPGTRLLVL.

The rearrangement uses TRBV14 and TRBJ1-4; TRBD1 is a possible D gene (6 bases). The CDR3 consists of 13 residues. The V end lost 0 bases, the J end lost 7 bases, and 6 bases lay between the germline ends. Germline values: CDR1 SGHDN, CDR2 FVKESK. This CDR3 is CASSQEGGEKLFF. CDR3 DNA: TGTGCCAGCAGCCAAGAAGGGGGTGAAAAACTGTTTTTT.

The V gene is TRBV11-1, the J gene TRBJ1-2, with 7 bases aligning to TRBD1. CDR1 is SGHAT, CDR2 FQDESV, per germline (reference sequence). The CDR3 is 17 residues long. The V segment lost 4 bases and the J segment 0 bases; nucleotides outside the gene matches: 11. The CDR3 sequence is CASSSPGQKLANYGYTF. The CDR3 DNA sequence: TGTGCCAGCAGCTCCCCGGGACAGAAACTAGCTAACTATGGCTACACCTTC.

V usage is TRBV19 and J usage is TRBJ1-5, with D perhaps TRBD1 (5 bases). The length of the CDR3 is 16 residues. The germline V gene encodes CDR1 LNHDA and CDR2 SQIVND (reference sequence). Trimming took off 1 base at V and 6 bases at J, with 16 bases between the two ends. The CDR3 bases are TGTGCCAGTAGTATAGCCGTGACAGTAATAGTTCAGCCCCAGCATTTT. It yields the protein CASSIAVTVIVQPQHF. The entire variable domain, with the rest obtained from reference TRBV19 and TRBJ1-5, is as follows: DGGITQSPKYLFRKEGQNVTLSCEQNLNHDAMYWYRQDPGQGLRLIYYSQIVNDFQKGDIAEGYSVSREKKESFPLTVTSAQKNPTAFYLCASSIAVTVIVQPQHFGDGTRLSIL.

The CDR3 is CASSLAYRDTQYF. For the CDR3, the DNA is TGCGCCAGCAGCTTGGCGTACAGGGATACGCAGTATTTT. V is TRBV5-1 and J is TRBJ2-3; possibly TRBD1 for D (5 bases). The ends were cut back, 0 bases at V and 6 bases at J, with 8 bases in the middle. Per the germline V gene, CDR1 is SGHRS and CDR2 is YFSETQ. The CDR3 consists of 13 residues.

The V call is TRBV30, the J call TRBJ1-6; D ambiguous. Per the germline V gene, CDR1 is GTSNPN and CDR2 is SVGIG (reference sequence). CDR3 size: 11 residues. Trimming stripped 3 bases from V and 10 bases from J, with 7 bases between. CDR3 residues: CAWRSGSPLHF. DNA of the CDR3: TGTGCCTGGAGATCCGGGTCACCCCTCCACTTT.

V usage is TRBV7-8 and J usage is TRBJ2-7; 7 bases line up with TRBD1. J gave up 3 bases and V 5 bases, and 4 bases lay outside the gene matches. This CDR3 has 13 amino acids. Germline V lookup: CDR1 SGHVS, CDR2 FQNEAQ. The CDR3 reads CASSIGTVYEQYF. The CDR3 bases are TGTGCCAGCAGCATTGGGACAGTCTACGAGCAGTACTTC.

V and J are TRBV29-1 and TRBJ2-3; 10 bases are shared with TRBD2. V gave up 8 bases and J gave up 2 bases; unmatched junction bases: 7. Germline V gives CDR1 SQVTM, CDR2 ANQGSEA. The CDR3 is 14 residues long. The CDR3 region is CSILAGSNTDTQYF. The CDR3 coding sequence is TGCAGCATACTAGCGGGATCCAACACAGATACGCAGTATTTT.

The gene calls are TRBV10-1 and TRBJ2-7; 12 bases align to TRBD2. The CDR3 spans 16 residues. With V trimmed by 0 bases and J by 6 bases, 6 bases remained unmatched. Germline values: CDR1 WNHNN, CDR2 SYGVQD (reference sequence). The CDR3 loop reads CASSESRLAGVGEQYF. The CDR3, as DNA: TGCGCCAGCAGTGAGTCGCGACTAGCGGGAGTAGGCGAGCAGTACTTC.

V and J are TRBV2 and TRBJ2-7, with D possibly being TRBD2 (6 bases). Germline CDR1 and CDR2: SNHLY and FYNNEI. Trimming removed 7 bases from V and 0 bases from J, with 10 bases in between. This CDR3 is 13 amino acids long. CDR3 loop: CASNGGPSYEQYF. CDR3 coding DNA: TGTGCCAGCAACGGGGGACCCTCCTACGAGCAGTACTTC.

A few counts support this clone. V gene TRBV27 combines with J gene TRBJ1-5; the D gene is possibly TRBD1 (6 bases). CDR1 and CDR2 (germline): MNHEY, SMNVEV (reference sequence). V was trimmed by 2 bases and J by 6 bases, leaving 11 bases between them. The CDR3 covers 14 residues. This CDR3 is CASSLKGGVQPQHF. The CDR3 bases are TGTGCCAGCAGTTTAAAGGGGGGGGTTCAGCCCCAGCATTTT.

This clone was seen only once. The V gene is TRBV5-4, the J gene TRBJ2-3; 7 nucleotides line up with TRBD1. CDR3 length equals 18 residues. With 0 bases clipped from V and 0 bases from J, the junction kept 10 bases outside the gene matches. Per germline, CDR1 SGHNT and CDR2 YYREEE (reference sequence). The CDR3 coding sequence is TGTGCCAGCAGCTTGGGCCTTGCTGGCAGGGGGAGCACAGATACGCAGTATTTT. It is translated as CASSLGLAGRGSTDTQYF.

The J gene is TRBJ2-5, the V gene TRBV13; D is tentatively TRBD1 or TRBD2 (5 bases each). Germline values: CDR1 PRHDT, CDR2 FYEKMQ (reference sequence). V was clipped by 4 bases and J by 1 base, with 10 bases between them. The CDR3 contains 14 residues. In nucleotides, the CDR3 is TGTGCCAGCAGCTCATCCGGGACCCAAGAGACCCAGTACTTC. Amino acid sequence: CASSSSGTQETQYF. The variable domain in full, completed from reference TRBV13 and TRBJ2-5, reads AAGVIQSPRHLIKEKRETATLKCYPIPRHDTVYWYQQGPGQDPQFLISFYEKMQSDKGSIPDRFSAQQFSDYHSELNMSSLELGDSALYFCASSSSGTQETQYFGPGTRLLVL.

The chain recombines TRBV7-9 with TRBJ2-7; D may be TRBD1 or TRBD2 (6 bases each). Germline-derived CDR1 and CDR2 are SEHNR and FQNEAQ (reference sequence). The CDR3 runs 16 residues. The ends were cut back, 1 base at V and 4 bases at J, with 17 bases in the middle. CDR3 coding DNA: TGTGCCAGCAGCTTAGAGTTAGGGGGACTTCGATACGAGCAGTACTTC. Amino acids: CASSLELGGLRYEQYF.

This clone was detected once. The genes are TRBV5-1 and TRBJ1-4, with D possibly TRBD1 on 5 matching bases. This CDR3 comprises 15 residues. The V gene's germline CDR1 is SGHRS and CDR2 YFSETQ. The germline V and J ends were trimmed by 4 bases and 2 bases, with 12 bases remaining between them. CDR3 residues: CASSPVRATNEKLFF. CDR3 sequence (DNA): TGCGCCAGCAGCCCGGTCAGGGCGACTAATGAAAAACTGTTTTTT.

The chain has TRBV11-3 and TRBJ2-7, with 7 bases matching TRBD1. V was pared by 1 base and J by 3 bases, with 12 bases of the junction left unmatched. The CDR3 runs 17 residues. Germline V lookup: CDR1 SGHNT, CDR2 YENEEA. CDR3 sequence (DNA): TGTGCCAGCAGCTTAGCCCTTATATCGGGACAGAGCTACGAGCAGTACTTC. Translation gives CASSLALISGQSYEQYF.

The J gene is TRBJ2-7, the V gene TRBV19, with 8 bases matching TRBD2. In germline, CDR1 is LNHDA, CDR2 SQIVND (reference sequence). The CDR3 is 15 amino acids. V dropped 1 base and J dropped 3; count of bases not matched to a gene: 5. The CDR3 DNA reads as TGTGCCAGTAGTATAGTTAGCGGGGAGTTCTACGAGCAGTACTTC. This encodes CASSIVSGEFYEQYF.

The gene calls are TRBV6-5 and TRBJ1-2, with 9 bases aligning to TRBD1. Germline lookup yields CDR1 MNHEY and CDR2 SVGAGI. The CDR3 consists of 15 residues. V dropped 0 bases and J dropped 6; count of bases not matched to a gene: 5. CDR3 nucleotides: TGTGCCAGCAGTTACTCGACAGGGGGGCGGGATGGCTACACCTTC. Translation gives CASSYSTGGRDGYTF.

The rearrangement links TRBV4-3 to TRBJ1-2; a possible D gene is TRBD1 (5 bases). This CDR3 is built from 15 residues. The V gene lost 4 bases and the J gene lost 3 bases, with 15 bases spanning the gap. The germline CDR1 and CDR2 sequences are LGHNA and YSLEER. The CDR3, as DNA: TGCGCCAGCAGCCCTCAGACGGGGGGATACTATGGCTACACCTTC. Residues: CASSPQTGGYYGYTF.

This clone was seen a single time. The chain recombines TRBV2 with TRBJ2-3, with no clear D. Between the trimmed V and J ends, which lost 6 bases and 7 bases, there was a span of 17 bases. The CDR3 loop spans 14 amino acids. Germline lookup yields CDR1 SNHLY and CDR2 FYNNEI. In DNA, the CDR3 is TGTGCCAGCAGCGACATTTACCGGCCAAATACGCAGTATTTT. It is translated as CASSDIYRPNTQYF.

For this clone: One end of the junction fails to match germline, which may point to a read error. The V gene is TRBV7-9, the J gene TRBJ1-4; 8 bases match TRBD1. This CDR3 has 15 residues. Looked up from germline, CDR1 is SEHNR and CDR2 is FQNEAQ (reference sequence). The CDR3 loop is CASSLAGQERSEEIF. DNA of the CDR3: TGTGCCAGCAGCTTAGCGGGACAGGAGAGGAGTGAGGAGATTTTT.

The rearrangement uses TRBV12-2 and TRBJ2-1; TRBD1 is taken as the D call from the table, unchecked against the DNA. TRBV12-2 corresponds to a pseudogene. The CDR3 covers 17 residues. The CDR3 is CASRLAKYREIDNEQFF. For the CDR3, the DNA is TGTGCAAGTCGCTTAGCAAAGTACAGGGAGATCGACAATGAGCAGTTCTTC.

V and J are TRBV11-2 and TRBJ1-5; no reliable D call. This CDR3 comprises 16 residues. The ends were cut back, 5 bases at V and 3 bases at J, with 17 bases in the middle. In germline, CDR1 is SGHAT, CDR2 FQNNGV. In nucleotides, the CDR3 is TGTGCCAGCAGCCCACCCTCCTCGGAAGTCAATCAGCCCCAGCATTTT. This sequence encodes CASSPPSSEVNQPQHF.

The rearrangement links TRBV5-5 to TRBJ1-6, with D perhaps TRBD1 (5 bases). Trimming left V 4 bases short and J 7 bases short, with 21 bases between. The germline V gene has CDR1 SGHKS and CDR2 YYEKEE (reference sequence). The CDR3 covers 17 residues. The CDR3, as DNA: TGTGCCAGCAGCCGCCACCGGGACCCTAAGTACAATTCACCCCTCCACTTT. Translation gives CASSRHRDPKYNSPLHF.

The rearrangement joins TRBV5-4 to TRBJ1-6; D might be TRBD1 (6 bases). Trimming took 1 base from V and 10 from J, leaving 15 bases between them. Germline CDR1 reads SGHNT; CDR2 reads YYREEE (reference sequence). This CDR3 comprises 15 residues. The CDR3 nucleotides read TGTGCCAGCAGCTTGACCGGGACATTAGGGTCACCCCTCCACTTT. Translation: CASSLTGTLGSPLHF.

J is TRBJ2-3 and V is TRBV9; 11 nucleotides align to TRBD1. Trimming took 4 bases from V and 2 from J; bases not matched to a gene: 24. Per germline, CDR1 SGDLS and CDR2 YYNGEE. The CDR3 runs to 22 residues. Here the CDR3 DNA reads TGTGCCAGCAGCACCTCCGACCCCGGACAGGGGGCATCACTAGGTGTCACAGATACGCAGTATTTT. Protein product: CASSTSDPGQGASLGVTDTQYF. The full variable domain, in which reference TRBV9 and TRBJ2-3 provide the parts outside the CDR3, is DSGVTQTPKHLITATGQRVTLRCSPRSGDLSVYWYQQSLDQGLQFLIQYYNGEERAKGNILERFSAQQFPDLHSELNLSSLELGDSALYFCASSTSDPGQGASLGVTDTQYFGPGTRLTVL.

The gene calls are TRBV9 and TRBJ2-7; D remains unclear. V lost 0 bases and J lost 1, with 8 bases in between. This CDR3 contains 14 residues. CDR1 SGDLS and CDR2 YYNGEE come from the germline V gene. CDR3 coding DNA: TGTGCCAGCAGCGTAGCAGGAAAATCCTACGAGCAGTACTTC. Translating gives CASSVAGKSYEQYF.

Comment on this clone: Other nucleotide sequences in the sample specify the same CDR3. The chain is built from TRBV10-1 and TRBJ2-6; D not certain. Germline CDR1 is WNHNN and CDR2 is SYGVQD (reference sequence). Trimming removed 5 bases from V and 5 bases from J, with 22 bases in between. The CDR3 loop spans 18 amino acids. The CDR3 sequence is CASSQRLIAQSRANVLTF. The CDR3 nucleotides read TGCGCCAGCAGTCAGCGATTAATCGCGCAAAGTCGGGCCAACGTCCTGACTTTC.

The genes are TRBV7-9 and TRBJ2-5; the D gene is possibly TRBD1 (5 bases). The CDR3 is 13 residues long. CDR1 and CDR2 (germline): SEHNR, FQNEAQ (reference sequence). The V gene lost 4 bases and the J gene lost 2 bases, with 8 bases spanning the gap. CDR3 in DNA: TGTGCCAGCAGCTCGACAGAACAAGAGACCCAGTACTTC. This translates into CASSSTEQETQYF.